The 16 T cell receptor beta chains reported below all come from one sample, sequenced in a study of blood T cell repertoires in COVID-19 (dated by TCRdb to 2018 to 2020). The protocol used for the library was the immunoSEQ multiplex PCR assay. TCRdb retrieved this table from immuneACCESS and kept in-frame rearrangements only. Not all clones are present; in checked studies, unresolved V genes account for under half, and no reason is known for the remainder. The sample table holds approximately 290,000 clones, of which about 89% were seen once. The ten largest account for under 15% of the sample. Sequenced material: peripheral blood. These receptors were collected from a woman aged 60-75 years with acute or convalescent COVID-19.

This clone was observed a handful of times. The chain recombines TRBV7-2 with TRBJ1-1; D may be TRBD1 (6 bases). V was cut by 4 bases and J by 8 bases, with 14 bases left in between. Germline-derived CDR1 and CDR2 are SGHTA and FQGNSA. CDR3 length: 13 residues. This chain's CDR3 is CASSSGHRLEAFF. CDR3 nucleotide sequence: TGTGCCAGCAGCTCGGGACACCGCCTCGAAGCTTTCTTT.

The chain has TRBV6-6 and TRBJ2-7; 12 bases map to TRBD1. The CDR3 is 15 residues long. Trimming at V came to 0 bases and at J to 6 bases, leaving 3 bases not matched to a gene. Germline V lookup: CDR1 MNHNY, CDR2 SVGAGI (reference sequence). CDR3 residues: CASSYSGQGAGEQYF. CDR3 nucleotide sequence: TGTGCCAGCAGTTACTCGGGACAGGGGGCCGGCGAGCAGTACTTC.

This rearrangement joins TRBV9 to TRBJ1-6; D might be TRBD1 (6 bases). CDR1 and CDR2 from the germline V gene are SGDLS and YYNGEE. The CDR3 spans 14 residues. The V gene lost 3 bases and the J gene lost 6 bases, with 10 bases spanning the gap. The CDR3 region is CASSGLRGNSPLHF. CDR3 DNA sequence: TGTGCCAGCAGCGGGCTCAGGGGTAATTCACCCCTCCACTTT.

The CDR3 loop reads CSVPGTGAPHGYTF. The CDR3 nucleotides are TGCAGCGTCCCCGGGACAGGGGCGCCCCATGGCTACACCTTC. This chain links TRBV29-1 with TRBJ1-2, with 10 bases matching TRBD1. The germline V gene has CDR1 SQVTM and CDR2 ANQGSEA. V gave up 6 bases and J gave up 6 bases; unmatched junction bases: 10. CDR3 size: 14 residues.

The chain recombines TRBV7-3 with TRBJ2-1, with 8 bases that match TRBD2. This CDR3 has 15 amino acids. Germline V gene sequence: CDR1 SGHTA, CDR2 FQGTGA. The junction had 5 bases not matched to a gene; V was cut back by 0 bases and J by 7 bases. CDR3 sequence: CASSLTSGGGNEQFF. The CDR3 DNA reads TGTGCCAGCAGCTTAACGAGTGGCGGGGGGAATGAGCAGTTCTTC.

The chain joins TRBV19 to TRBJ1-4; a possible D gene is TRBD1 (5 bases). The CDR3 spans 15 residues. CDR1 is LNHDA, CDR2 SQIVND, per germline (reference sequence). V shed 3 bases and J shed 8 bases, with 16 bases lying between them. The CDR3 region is CASSISGREGEKLFF. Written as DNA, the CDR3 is TGTGCCAGTAGTATTTCGGGACGGGAGGGGGAAAAACTGTTTTTT.

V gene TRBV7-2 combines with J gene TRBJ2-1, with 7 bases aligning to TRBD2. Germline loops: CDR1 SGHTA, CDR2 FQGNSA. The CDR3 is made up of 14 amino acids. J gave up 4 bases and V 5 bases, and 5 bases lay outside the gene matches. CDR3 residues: CASSRGTKYNEQFF. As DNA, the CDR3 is TGTGCCAGCAGCCGCGGGACTAAGTACAATGAGCAGTTCTTC.

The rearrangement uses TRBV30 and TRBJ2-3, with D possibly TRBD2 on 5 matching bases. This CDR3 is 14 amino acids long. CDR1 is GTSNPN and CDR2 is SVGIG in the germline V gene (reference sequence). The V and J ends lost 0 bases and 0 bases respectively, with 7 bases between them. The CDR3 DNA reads TGTGCCTGGAGTGTAAGCGGTAGCACAGATACGCAGTATTTT. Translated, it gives CAWSVSGSTDTQYF.

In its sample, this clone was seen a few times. In nucleotides, the CDR3 is TGTGCCAGCAGCTTCGTTTCCGGACAGACCAGGCGCGACAATGAGCAGTTCTTC. It encodes CASSFVSGQTRRDNEQFF. The chain employs TRBV11-2 and TRBJ2-1, with D perhaps TRBD1 (6 bases). Germline V CDR1 and CDR2: SGHAT, FQNNGV. This CDR3 has 18 residues. V was shortened by 3 bases and J by 5 bases, with 23 bases between the two germline ends.

CDR3 protein: CASSPQGGETQYF. CDR3 DNA: TGCGCCAGCAGCCCACAGGGGGGGGAGACCCAGTACTTC. The rearrangement joins TRBV5-1 to TRBJ2-5, with D possibly being TRBD1 (8 bases). The germline gives CDR1 SGHRS, CDR2 YFSETQ. Trimming stripped 4 bases from V and 5 bases from J, with 12 bases between. The CDR3 sequence is 13 residues long.

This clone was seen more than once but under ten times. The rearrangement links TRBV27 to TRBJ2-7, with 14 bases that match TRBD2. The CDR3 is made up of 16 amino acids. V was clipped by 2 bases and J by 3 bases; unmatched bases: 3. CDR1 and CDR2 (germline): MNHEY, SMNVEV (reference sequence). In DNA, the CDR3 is TGTGCCAGCAGTTTAGGGACTAGCGGGAGAATCTACGAGCAGTACTTC. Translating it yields CASSLGTSGRIYEQYF.

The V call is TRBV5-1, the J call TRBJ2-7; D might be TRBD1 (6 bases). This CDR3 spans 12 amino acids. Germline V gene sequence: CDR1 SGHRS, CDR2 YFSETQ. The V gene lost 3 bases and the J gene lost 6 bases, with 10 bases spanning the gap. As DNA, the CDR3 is TGCGCCAGCAGCTATCGAGGGGGCGAGCAGTACTTC. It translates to CASSYRGGEQYF.

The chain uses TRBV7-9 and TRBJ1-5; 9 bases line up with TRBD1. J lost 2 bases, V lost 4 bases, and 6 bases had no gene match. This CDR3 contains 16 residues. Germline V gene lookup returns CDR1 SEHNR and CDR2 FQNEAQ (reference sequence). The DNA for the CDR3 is TGTGCCAGCAGCTGGGGGGGACAGGGTGGCAATCAGCCCCAGCATTTT. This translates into CASSWGGQGGNQPQHF.

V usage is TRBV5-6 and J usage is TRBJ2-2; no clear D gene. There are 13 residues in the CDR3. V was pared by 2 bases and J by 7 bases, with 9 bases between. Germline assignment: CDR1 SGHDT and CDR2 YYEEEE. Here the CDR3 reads CASSFQPSGELFF. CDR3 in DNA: TGTGCCAGCAGCTTCCAACCGAGCGGGGAGCTGTTTTTT.

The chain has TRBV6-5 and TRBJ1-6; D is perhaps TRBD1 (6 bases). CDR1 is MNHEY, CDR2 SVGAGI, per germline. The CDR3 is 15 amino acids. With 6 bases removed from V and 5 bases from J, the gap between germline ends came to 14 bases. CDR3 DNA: TGTGCCAGCAGACCGACAGGTTCCCATAATTCACCCCTCCACTTT. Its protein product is CASRPTGSHNSPLHF.

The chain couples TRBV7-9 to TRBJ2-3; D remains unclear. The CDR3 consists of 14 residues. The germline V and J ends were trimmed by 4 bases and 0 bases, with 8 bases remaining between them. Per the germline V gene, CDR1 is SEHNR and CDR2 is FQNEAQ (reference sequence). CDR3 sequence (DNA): TGTGCCAGCAGCTATCTAGATAGCACAGATACGCAGTATTTT. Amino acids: CASSYLDSTDTQYF.